This T cell receptor beta chain is from a study of blood T cells in healthy people across ages. Study details: For every two T cells, template switching captured about one barcoded beta molecule. The study, taken as a whole, reports: Versus aged donors, long-lived donors had higher diversity and more naive CD4+ cells.

Every donor gave approximately 10 milliliters of peripheral blood. The authors extracted at least 6 micrograms of total RNA per sample. The sample holds a few counts of this clonotype. The antigen is not known. Together with a sample-barcoded 5' primer, a J-beta primer mix was included in a second PCR lasting about 7 to 12 cycles. TCRdb re-analysed the 5' RACE reads in MiXCR, keeping a single row per CDR3 protein. This table has 650,000 to 1,000,000 distinct CDR3 sequences, around 36% appearing once. With 3 bases removed from V and 10 bases from J, the gap between germline ends came to 13 bases. The CDR3 contains 14 residues.

The V gene is TRBV12-3 or TRBV12-4, the J gene TRBJ1-6; tentatively, D is TRBD1 (6 bases). Sample: blood. The receptor's source is a man aged 18 to 30 in good health. The CDR3 protein is CASSLQVGGSPLHF. CDR3 in DNA: TGTGCCAGCAGTTTGCAAGTTGGGGGCTCACCCCTCCACTTT.